The sequence of this TCR beta chain was determined in a study of blood T cell repertoires in COVID-19. Background on the study: COVID-19 samples collected from the United States, Italy and Spain covered acute and convalescent phases. Sources were T cells, B-cell-depleted T cells, or PBMCs; the material itself was cDNA or gDNA.

Authors' methods: Nucleated cell number was recorded as an estimate derived from reference gene primer amplification. Sequencing used immunoSEQ multiplex PCR; TCRdb keeps in-frame clones, though not all of them. The DNA gave D and trimming, while V, J and clone size come from that table. The sample gives 150,000 or so clones, roughly 86% of which show up once; over 12% is in the top ten. The CDR3 loop spans 14 amino acids. Trimming stripped 4 bases from V and 6 bases from J, with 17 bases between. CDR1 is SGDLS, CDR2 YYNGEE, per germline. This clone was detected once. Input material: peripheral blood. This clonotype was obtained from a human donor with acute or convalescent COVID-19. The donor label of this sample is uncertain. This chain uses TRBV9 with TRBJ2-7; possible D gene TRBD2, 6 bases. CDR3: CASSPRALEGEQYF. For the CDR3, the DNA is TGTGCCAGCAGCCCTCGCGCGTTGGAGGGCGAGCAGTACTTC. The full variable domain, in which reference TRBV9 and TRBJ2-7 provide the parts outside the CDR3, is DSGVTQTPKHLITATGQRVTLRCSPRSGDLSVYWYQQSLDQGLQFLIQYYNGEERAKGNILERFSAQQFPDLHSELNLSSLELGDSALYFCASSPRALEGEQYFGPGTRLTVT.